The entry below gives a single TCR beta chain sequence along with its context. These data are taken from a study of blood T cell repertoires in COVID-19. The table came from immunoSEQ multiplex PCR; TCRdb's copy has only in-frame clones and leaves some out. Among more than 200,000 clones, about 89% were seen once, and the ten largest hold over 4%. CDR3 length equals 13 residues. Germline loops: CDR1 SGHRS, CDR2 YFSETQ. Trimming took 1 base from V and 9 from J; bases not matched to a gene: 5. Adults between about 18 and 89 years of age took part from 20 to 25 US areas. Sample: PBMCs or T cells enriched from blood (not recorded which). The V and J genes are TRBV5-1 and TRBJ1-2; 8 bases align to TRBD1. This clonotype was sampled from a woman aged 25 to 39 who had recovered from COVID-19. The CDR3 nucleotides read TGCGCCAGCAGCTTGTCGGACAGGGCTAGCTACACCTTC. It specifies CASSLSDRASYTF.